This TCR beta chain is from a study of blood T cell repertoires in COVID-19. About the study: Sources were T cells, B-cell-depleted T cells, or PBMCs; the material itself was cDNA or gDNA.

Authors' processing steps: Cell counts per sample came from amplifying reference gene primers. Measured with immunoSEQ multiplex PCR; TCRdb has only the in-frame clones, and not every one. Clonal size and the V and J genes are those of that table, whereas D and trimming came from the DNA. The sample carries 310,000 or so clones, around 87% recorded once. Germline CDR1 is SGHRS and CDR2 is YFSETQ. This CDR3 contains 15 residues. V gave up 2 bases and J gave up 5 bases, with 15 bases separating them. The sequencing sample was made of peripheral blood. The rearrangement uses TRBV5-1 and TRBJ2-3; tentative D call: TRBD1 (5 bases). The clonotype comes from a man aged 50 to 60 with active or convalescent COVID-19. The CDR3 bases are TGCGCCAGCAGCTTTACTGGGGCGCGAGGAGATACGCAGTATTTT. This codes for CASSFTGARGDTQYF. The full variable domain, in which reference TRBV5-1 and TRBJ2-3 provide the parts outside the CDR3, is KAGVTQTPRYLIKTRGQQVTLSCSPISGHRSVSWYQQTPGQGLQFLFEYFSETQRNKGNFPGRFSGRQFSNSRSEMNVSTLELGDSALYLCASSFTGARGDTQYFGPGTRLTVL.